This T cell receptor (beta chain) was captured by sequencing in a study of T cells in tuberculosis. Study-wide findings and caveats: Active tuberculosis patients had shorter CDR3-alpha; the beta difference was nonsignificant. GMM-specific TCRs were nearer to active tuberculosis alpha repertoires, suggesting expansion. Active tuberculosis cases were adults; controls were adolescents.

For this clone: Its antigen remains unidentified.

TCRdb keeps only in-frame clones here, not all; method: immunoSEQ multiplex PCR. This sample has 45,000 or so clones; more than 90% occur once, and the top ten carry 7.5%. The V and J ends lost 3 bases and 9 bases, in that order; junction bases with no gene match: 3. CDR1 is KGHSH and CDR2 is LQKENI in the germline V gene. This CDR3 comprises 13 residues. The genes are TRBV18 and TRBJ2-1, with TRBD2 identical over 9 bases. What was sequenced was PBMCs. The sequence was collected from a donor between 10 and 35 years old with latent tuberculosis or without tuberculosis infection. The CDR3 nucleotides are TGTGCCAGCTCACCGGTGGGACTAGCTGAGCAGTTCTTC. It encodes CASSPVGLAEQFF.